This T cell receptor (beta chain) was identified during a study of T cell responses to AZD1222 COVID-19 vaccine. TCRdb keeps only in-frame clones here, not all; method: immunoSEQ multiplex PCR. The sample holds roughly 110,000 clones; 65% to 85% are singletons and the top ten take approximately 9.4%. The CDR3 is 15 amino acids. From germline, CDR1 is SSHAT and CDR2 FNYEAQ (reference sequence). This clone has just one count. A junction end diverges from the germline sequence, so it may reflect a read error. This receptor was taken from an adult in good health. This sequence joins TRBV7-7 and TRBJ2-1, with D maybe TRBD2 (5 bases). Sequenced material: peripheral blood, taken on day 0 of AZD1222 vaccination. CDR3 amino acids: CASSLEMAGYNEQFF. In nucleotides, the CDR3 is TGTGCTAGCAGCTTAGAGATGGCGGGTTACAATGAGCAGTTCTTC.